The clone carrying this T cell receptor beta chain was detected ten times or more. Its antigen remains unknown. The length of the CDR3 is 14 residues. V shed 4 bases, J shed 4 bases, and the junction held 2 bases outside the gene matches. Germline assignment: CDR1 MNHNS and CDR2 SASEGT. The source of the sample is a study of post-analysis software for immune sequencing data. About the research overall: Relapsing-remitting, secondary progressive and progressive-relapsing forms of multiple sclerosis all featured among disease courses.

cDNA libraries of TCR beta carried unique molecular identifiers. Roughly 0.5 million cDNA molecules were obtained from around 1 to 9.1 million T cells. TCRdb reanalysed the PCR reads using MiXCR and keeps one entry per CDR3 protein. The data show some 260,000 distinct CDR3 sequences, with around 34% seen just once and around 4.7% held by the top ten. Study-wide results and caveats: TRBV5-6, TRBV5-1 and TRBV20-1 were among a handful of TRBV segments more frequent in patients than controls. Batch-mates among the samples co-clustered strongly by F measure.

The sequenced material came from blood. V gene TRBV6-1 combines with J gene TRBJ1-5, with 9 bases matching TRBD1. The TCR was taken from a girl aged 5-17 years with multiple sclerosis. The CDR3 bases are TGTGCCAGCAGTGGGACAGGGGAGAATCAGCCCCAGCATTTT. Amino acids: CASSGTGENQPQHF.